These T cell receptor beta chains were read from a single sample in a study of blood T cell repertoires in COVID-19. Assay used: immunoSEQ multiplex PCR; TCRdb lists only in-frame clones, some missing. The profile covers about 100,000 clones, with around 90% appearing a single time and 5% taken by the ten largest. The source material was peripheral blood. These receptors all come from a human donor in a cohort sampled during active COVID-19. Both conserved end residues are part of each CDR3. The D gene is left open where the match is weak. Clone size is stated in some rows and not others, as once, few, many or a class when expanded.

TRBV5-1	TRBD1	NA	TRBJ2-7	TGCGCCAGCAGCCTCGGACAGGGAGCGTACGAGCAGTACTTC	CASSLGQGAYEQYF
TRBV5-1	TRBD2	NA	TRBJ2-3	TGCGCCAGCAGCTTGGGCGGGAGGGCCCCTACAGATACGCAGTATTTT	CASSLGGRAPTDTQYF
TRBV29-1	NA	NA	TRBJ2-7	TGCAGCGTGGTGCGGGTATCCCCCTACGAGCAGTACTTC	CSVVRVSPYEQYF
TRBV18	NA	NA	TRBJ2-5	TGTGCCAGCTCACCGCTCCAGCGAGCGTACCAAGAGACCCAGTACTTC	CASSPLQRAYQETQYF
TRBV5-1	TRBD1	NA	TRBJ1-1	TGCGCCAGCAGCAAGGGACAGGGTGGTAACACTGAAGCTTTCTTT	CASSKGQGGNTEAFF
TRBV21-1	NA	NA	TRBJ2-5	TGTGCCAGCAGCAAGGCTAGGCGGGGGGAGACCCAGTACTTC	CASSKARRGETQYF
TRBV3-1/TRBV3-2	TRBD2	NA	TRBJ2-7	TGTGCCAGCAGCCCGATTAGCGGGAGGGGCGACGAGCAGTACTTC	CASSPISGRGDEQYF
TRBV11-2	NA	NA	TRBJ1-6	TGTGCCAGCAGCTCCCCCTGGGGGCAGAAGGGGAATTCACCCCTCCACTTT	CASSSPWGQKGNSPLHF
TRBV6-5	NA	medium-sized	TRBJ2-5	TGTGCCAGCAGTTACTCGGACAGTCAAGAGACCCAGTACTTC	CASSYSDSQETQYF
TRBV7-8	TRBD2	NA	TRBJ2-7	TGTGCCAGCAGCTTGGGACTAGCGGGAGGGGGGTCTTACGAGCAGTACTTC	CASSLGLAGGGSYEQYF
TRBV7-9	TRBD2	NA	TRBJ2-5	TGTGCCAGCAGCCGAGGACTAGCGGGAGGGTTTAAAGAGACCCAGTACTTC	CASSRGLAGGFKETQYF
TRBV7-6	NA	NA	TRBJ1-3	TGTGCCAGCAGCCCGGCCGCCAGGGGAAACACCATATATTTT	CASSPAARGNTIYF
TRBV7-9	TRBD2	few	TRBJ2-1	TGTGCCAGCAGCTTCGGGACTAGTCTCTTACTATACAATGAGCAGTTCTTC	CASSFGTSLLLYNEQFF
TRBV18	NA	NA	TRBJ1-4	TGTGCCAGCTCACCCTCGTATGAAAAACTGTTTTTT	CASSPSYEKLFF
TRBV7-2	TRBD2	few	TRBJ2-5	TGTGCCAGCAGTAGACTAGCGGGAGGATGGGGAGAGACCCAGTACTTC	CASSRLAGGWGETQYF